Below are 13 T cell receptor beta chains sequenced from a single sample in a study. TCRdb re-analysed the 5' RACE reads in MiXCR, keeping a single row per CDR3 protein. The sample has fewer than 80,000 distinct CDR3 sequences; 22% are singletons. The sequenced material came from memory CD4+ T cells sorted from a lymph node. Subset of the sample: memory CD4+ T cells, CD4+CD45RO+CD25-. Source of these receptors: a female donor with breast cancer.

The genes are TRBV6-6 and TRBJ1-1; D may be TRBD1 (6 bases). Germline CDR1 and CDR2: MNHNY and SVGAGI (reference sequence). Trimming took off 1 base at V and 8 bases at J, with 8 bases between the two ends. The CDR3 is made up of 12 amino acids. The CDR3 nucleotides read TGTGCCAGCAGTTACTTGGACAGAGAAGCTTTCTTT. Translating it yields CASSYLDREAFF.

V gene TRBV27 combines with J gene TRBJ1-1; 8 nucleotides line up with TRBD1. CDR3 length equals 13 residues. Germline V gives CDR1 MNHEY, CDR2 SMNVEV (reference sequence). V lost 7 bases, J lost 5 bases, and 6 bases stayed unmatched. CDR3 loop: CASKRTGMTEAFF. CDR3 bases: TGTGCCAGCAAAAGGACAGGGATGACTGAAGCTTTCTTT.

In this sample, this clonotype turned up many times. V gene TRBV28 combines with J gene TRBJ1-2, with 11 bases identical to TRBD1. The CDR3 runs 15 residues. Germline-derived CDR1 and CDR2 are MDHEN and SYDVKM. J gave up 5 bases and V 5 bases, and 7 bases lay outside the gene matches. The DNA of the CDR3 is TGTGCCAGCAGTCGGGGACAGGGGGGCGGATATGGCTACACCTTC. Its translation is CASSRGQGGGYGYTF.

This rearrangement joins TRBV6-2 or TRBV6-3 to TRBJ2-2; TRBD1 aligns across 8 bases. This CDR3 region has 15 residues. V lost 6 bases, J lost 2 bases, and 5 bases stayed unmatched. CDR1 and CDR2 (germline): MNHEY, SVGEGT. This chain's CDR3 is CASSRTGRNTGELFF. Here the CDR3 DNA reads TGTGCCAGCAGCCGGACAGGGAGAAACACCGGGGAGCTGTTTTTT.

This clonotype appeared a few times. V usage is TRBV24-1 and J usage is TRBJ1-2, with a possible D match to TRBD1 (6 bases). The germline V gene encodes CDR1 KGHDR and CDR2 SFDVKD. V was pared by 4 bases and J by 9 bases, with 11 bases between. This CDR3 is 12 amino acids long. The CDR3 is CATSDTGQRYTF. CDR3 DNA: TGTGCCACCAGTGACACCGGACAGCGCTACACCTTC.

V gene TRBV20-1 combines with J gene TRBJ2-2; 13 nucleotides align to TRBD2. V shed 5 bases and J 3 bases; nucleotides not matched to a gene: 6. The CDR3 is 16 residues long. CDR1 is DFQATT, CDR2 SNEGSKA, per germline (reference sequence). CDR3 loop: CSAPPGLAGDTGELFF. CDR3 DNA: TGCAGTGCTCCACCCGGACTAGCGGGAGACACCGGGGAGCTGTTTTTT.

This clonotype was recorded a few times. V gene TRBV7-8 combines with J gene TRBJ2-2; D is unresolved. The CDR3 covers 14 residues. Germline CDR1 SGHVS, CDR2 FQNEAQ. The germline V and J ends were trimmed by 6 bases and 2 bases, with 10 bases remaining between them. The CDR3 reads CASSPLRNTGELFF. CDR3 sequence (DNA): TGTGCCAGCAGTCCTCTGCGAAACACCGGGGAGCTGTTTTTT.

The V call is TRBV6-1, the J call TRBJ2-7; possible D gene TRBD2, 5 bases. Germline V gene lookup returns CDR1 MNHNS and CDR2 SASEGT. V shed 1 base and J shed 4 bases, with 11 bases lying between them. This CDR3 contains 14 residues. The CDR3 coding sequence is TGTGCCAGCAGTGAAGTAGGGAGACCGTACGAGCAGTACTTC. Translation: CASSEVGRPYEQYF.

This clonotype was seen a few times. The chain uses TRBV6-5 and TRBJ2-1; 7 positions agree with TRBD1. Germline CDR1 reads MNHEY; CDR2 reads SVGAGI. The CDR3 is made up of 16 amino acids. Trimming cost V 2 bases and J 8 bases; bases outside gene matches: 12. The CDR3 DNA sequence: TGTGCCAGCAGTTACGGTGGGACAGTTCTGGCGGATGAGCAGTTCTTC. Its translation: CASSYGGTVLADEQFF.

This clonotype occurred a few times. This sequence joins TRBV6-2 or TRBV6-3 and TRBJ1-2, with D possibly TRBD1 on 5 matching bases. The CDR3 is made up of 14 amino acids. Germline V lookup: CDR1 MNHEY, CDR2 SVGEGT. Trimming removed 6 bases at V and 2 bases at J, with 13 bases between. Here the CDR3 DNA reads TGTGCCAGCAGATCCGAGGGGCAGAACTATGGCTACACCTTC. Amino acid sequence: CASRSEGQNYGYTF.

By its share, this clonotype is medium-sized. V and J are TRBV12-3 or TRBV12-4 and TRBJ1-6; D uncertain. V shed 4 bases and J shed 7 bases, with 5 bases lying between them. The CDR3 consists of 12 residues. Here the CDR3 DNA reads TGTGCCAGCAGTTCATCGAATTCACCCCTCCACTTT. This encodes CASSSSNSPLHF.

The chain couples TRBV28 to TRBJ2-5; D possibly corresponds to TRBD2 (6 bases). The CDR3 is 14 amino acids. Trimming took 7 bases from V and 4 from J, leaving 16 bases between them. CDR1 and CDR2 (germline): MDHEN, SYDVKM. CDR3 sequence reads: CASIPHGGGETQYF. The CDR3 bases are TGTGCCAGCATCCCCCACGGGGGTGGAGAGACCCAGTACTTC.

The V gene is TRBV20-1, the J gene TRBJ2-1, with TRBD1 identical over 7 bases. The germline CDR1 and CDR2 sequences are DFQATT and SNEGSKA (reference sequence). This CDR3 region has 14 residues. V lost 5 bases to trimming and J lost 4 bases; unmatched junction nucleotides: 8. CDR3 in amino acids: CSAYRDSLYNEQFF. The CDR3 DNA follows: TGCAGTGCTTACCGGGACAGCCTTTACAATGAGCAGTTCTTC.